This T cell receptor (beta chain) was sequenced for a study of STAT5B mutations in CD4+ large granular lymphocyte leukemia. Study-level points and caveats: TRBV06-family usage was enriched in top patient clones (8/27) versus controls (2/35).

Data came from immunoSEQ multiplex PCR; TCRdb stores just in-frame clones and leaves some out. The table records about 33,000 clones, about 74% of them present only once. The germline CDR1 and CDR2 sequences are SGHKS and YYEKEE (reference sequence). CDR3 size: 14 residues. The germline V and J ends were trimmed by 0 bases and 7 bases, with 10 bases remaining between them. A word on this clone: Antigen unknown.

The chain combines TRBV5-5 with TRBJ1-4, with D possibly matching TRBD1 (5 bases). The clonotype originates from a human donor in good health. The sequencing sample was made of CD4+ T cells from blood buffy coats. CDR3 amino acids: CASSLGGAGEKLFF. The CDR3 nucleotides are TGTGCCAGCAGCTTGGGCGGGGCCGGTGAAAAACTGTTTTTT.